The 27 T cell receptor beta chains given below trace back to one sample, sequenced in a study of cytomegalovirus exposure and HLA in healthy donors. Repertoires were generated with immunoSEQ multiplex PCR, while TCRdb's copy carries only in-frame clones and drops some. The table includes hundreds of thousands of clones, roughly 87% detected once. The specimen was PBMCs. These receptors were obtained from a man aged 18 to 35 in good health and CMV-seropositive.

The chain has TRBV14 and TRBJ2-7, with D perhaps TRBD2 (5 bases). V was clipped by 4 bases and J by 9 bases, with 19 bases between them. This CDR3 has 14 residues. The V gene's germline CDR1 is SGHDN and CDR2 FVKESK. This CDR3 reads CASSLGLPPIRQYF. DNA for the CDR3: TGTGCCAGCAGCCTTGGACTCCCTCCGATCCGGCAGTACTTC.

The chain combines TRBV5-1 with TRBJ1-5; D gene ambiguous. Trimming removed 0 bases from V and 5 bases from J, with 12 bases in between. Germline CDR1 is SGHRS and CDR2 is YFSETQ. The CDR3 is 15 amino acids. The CDR3 DNA sequence: TGCGCCAGCAGCTTGGGACCGGATCTGTATCAGCCCCAGCATTTT. Encoded protein: CASSLGPDLYQPQHF.

The gene calls are TRBV5-4 and TRBJ2-1; 10 bases match TRBD2. Germline V CDR1 and CDR2: SGHNT, YYREEE (reference sequence). CDR3 size: 13 residues. The J segment lost 9 bases and the V segment lost 2 bases, leaving 2 bases of the junction unmatched. For the CDR3, the DNA is TGTGCCAGCAGCTTCCAGCGGGAGGGTGAGCAGTTCTTC. Its translation is CASSFQREGEQFF. Full variable domain (remainder filled in from reference TRBV5-4 and TRBJ2-1): ETGVTQSPTHLIKTRGQQVTLRCSSQSGHNTVSWYQQALGQGPQFIFQYYREEENGRGNFPPRFSGLQFPNYSSELNVNALELDDSALYLCASSFQREGEQFFGPGTRLTVL.

V and J are TRBV7-9 and TRBJ1-1; D ambiguous. Germline CDR1 reads SEHNR; CDR2 reads FQNEAQ (reference sequence). CDR3 size: 13 residues. Trimming cost V 5 bases and J 0 bases, with 7 bases left between them. The CDR3 nucleotides are TGTGCCAGCAGCGAATGGTTGAACACTGAAGCTTTCTTT. It encodes CASSEWLNTEAFF.

This sequence joins TRBV14 and TRBJ2-6; 7 nucleotides agree with TRBD2. With V trimmed by 3 bases and J by 3 bases, 11 bases remained unmatched. The CDR3 covers 18 residues. Per germline, CDR1 SGHDN and CDR2 FVKESK. The CDR3, as DNA: TGTGCCAGCAGCCAGTGGGGGGGGACGCCCGATGGGGCCAACGTCCTGACTTTC. As protein: CASSQWGGTPDGANVLTF.

The chain joins TRBV27 to TRBJ1-2; 7 bases are a match to TRBD1. There are 16 residues in the CDR3. CDR1 is MNHEY and CDR2 is SMNVEV in the germline V gene (reference sequence). The V and J ends lost 0 bases and 4 bases, in that order; junction bases with no gene match: 8. The CDR3 loop is CASSLSSAGGFYGYTF. The CDR3 bases are TGTGCCAGCAGTTTATCGTCGGCAGGGGGTTTCTATGGCTACACCTTC.

The chain uses TRBV23-1 and TRBJ2-7; the match to TRBD1 covers 12 bases. TRBV23-1 is given ORF status, its function remaining uncertain. Trimming took 10 bases from V and 7 from J; bases not matched to a gene: 11. CDR3 length: 14 residues. The CDR3 is CANLPGQGAWEQYF. As DNA, the CDR3 is TGCGCCAATCTGCCGGGACAGGGGGCTTGGGAGCAGTACTTC.

J is TRBJ1-2 and V is TRBV7-8, with D perhaps matching TRBD1 (6 bases). The V end was cut by 5 bases, the J end by 4 bases, with 14 bases between. Germline CDR1 is SGHVS and CDR2 is FQNEAQ. This CDR3 contains 14 residues. CDR3 amino acids: CASSTYRDLYGYTF. The CDR3 bases are TGTGCCAGCAGCACCTACAGGGACCTCTATGGCTACACCTTC.

This chain links TRBV2 with TRBJ2-7; a possible D gene is TRBD1 (5 bases). Per the germline V gene, CDR1 is SNHLY and CDR2 is FYNNEI. The CDR3 loop spans 13 amino acids. Trimming cost V 3 bases and J 2 bases, with 8 bases left between them. The chain's CDR3 is CASSEQGPYEQYF. The CDR3 DNA follows: TGTGCCAGCAGTGAGCAGGGCCCCTACGAGCAGTACTTC.

The chain carries TRBV10-1 and TRBJ1-1, with a weak D call TRBD1 (6 bases). CDR3 length: 12 residues. CDR1 is WNHNN and CDR2 is SYGVQD in the germline V gene (reference sequence). V was clipped by 4 bases and J by 5 bases, with 8 bases between them. The CDR3 DNA reads as TGCGCCAGCAGTGCCAGGGGAACTGAAGCTTTCTTT. Amino acids: CASSARGTEAFF.

V and J are TRBV5-1 and TRBJ2-4, with a tentative D call TRBD2 (6 bases). The CDR3 is 15 residues long. The ends were cut back, 0 bases at V and 9 bases at J, with 16 bases in the middle. The germline CDR1 and CDR2 sequences are SGHRS and YFSETQ. The CDR3 loop reads CASSLGGTAEGIQYF. The CDR3 nucleotides read TGCGCCAGCAGCTTGGGGGGGACGGCGGAGGGCATTCAGTACTTC.

The rearrangement joins TRBV18 to TRBJ2-5; no definite D call. CDR1 is KGHSH, CDR2 LQKENI, per germline. The CDR3 is made up of 16 amino acids. V shed 2 bases and J shed 0 bases, with 13 bases lying between them. As DNA, the CDR3 is TGTGCCAGCTCACCAGGGATTCAAGAGTACCAAGAGACCCAGTACTTC. Protein: CASSPGIQEYQETQYF.

The J gene is TRBJ1-2, the V gene TRBV28; TRBD1 might be the D (6 bases). V was shortened by 7 bases and J by 3 bases, with 15 bases between the two germline ends. The CDR3 extends over 14 amino acids. CDR1 and CDR2 (germline): MDHEN, SYDVKM. The CDR3 region is CASTLMGAHYGYTF. The CDR3, as DNA: TGTGCCAGCACCCTAATGGGGGCGCACTATGGCTACACCTTC.

The CDR3 DNA sequence: TGTGCCAGCAGCTGGAGTCAGGGGGCTGGGGACATTCAGTACTTC. Its translation: CASSWSQGAGDIQYF. The J gene is TRBJ2-4, the V gene TRBV5-4; the match to TRBD1 covers 8 bases. The V gene end was trimmed by 3 bases and the J gene end by 8 bases; junction bases not matched to a gene: 10. Looked up from germline, CDR1 is SGHNT and CDR2 is YYREEE (reference sequence). The CDR3 spans 15 residues.

The CDR3 DNA follows: TGTGCCAGCAGTGAAGCCGGACGGTATAGCAATCAGCCCCAGCATTTT. Its translation is CASSEAGRYSNQPQHF. The chain uses TRBV2 and TRBJ1-5; no clear D gene. V lost 0 bases and J lost 0, with 9 bases in between. The germline CDR1 and CDR2 sequences are SNHLY and FYNNEI. There are 16 residues in the CDR3.

The chain uses TRBV19 and TRBJ2-7; D is possibly TRBD1 (6 bases). CDR3 length: 15 amino acids. Deletions cut 7 bases from V and 0 bases from J, with 16 bases between. Germline values: CDR1 LNHDA, CDR2 SQIVND (reference sequence). For the CDR3, the DNA is TGTGCCAGTACCCCGTCAGGGGAGAGCTCCTACGAGCAGTACTTC. It encodes CASTPSGESSYEQYF.

On this clone: The likely explanation is a read error, given a far larger clone one base away. The chain carries TRBV5-6 and TRBJ2-3, with 14 bases matching TRBD2. The J segment lost 4 bases and the V segment lost 4 bases, leaving 2 bases of the junction unmatched. From germline, CDR1 is SGHDT and CDR2 YYEEEE. The CDR3 extends over 15 amino acids. The CDR3 protein is CASSRLAGGPDTQYF. CDR3 bases: TGTGCCAGCAGCCGACTAGCGGGAGGGCCAGATACGCAGTATTTT.

The CDR3 DNA reads TGCGCCAGCACCGGACAGGGGGCGAACTACGAGCAGTACTTC. This sequence encodes CASTGQGANYEQYF. The chain is built from TRBV5-1 and TRBJ2-7; TRBD1 matches 11 bases. Per the germline V gene, CDR1 is SGHRS and CDR2 is YFSETQ. V lost 6 bases, J lost 3 bases, and 5 bases stayed unmatched. This CDR3 is built from 14 residues.

The chain links TRBV15 to TRBJ2-2; 7 nucleotides align to TRBD1. The germline V gene encodes CDR1 LNHNV and CDR2 YYDKDF (reference sequence). The CDR3 extends over 16 amino acids. The ends lost 5 bases at V and 0 bases at J; junction bases unmatched: 6. DNA for the CDR3: TGTGCCACCAGCCCCCGGACAGGTGCGAACACCGGGGAGCTGTTTTTT. Translation: CATSPRTGANTGELFF.

The J gene is TRBJ2-7, the V gene TRBV19, with 8 bases that match TRBD2. V gave up 3 bases and J gave up 3 bases; unmatched junction bases: 4. CDR3 length: 14 residues. Germline loops: CDR1 LNHDA, CDR2 SQIVND (reference sequence). The CDR3 spells CASSIGRGGYEQYF. As DNA, the CDR3 is TGTGCCAGTAGTATCGGGAGGGGCGGCTACGAGCAGTACTTC.

The CDR3 DNA sequence: TGTGCCAGCAGTTGGCGGAGAGAGCAGTTCTTC. This sequence encodes CASSWRREQFF. The chain couples TRBV5-4 to TRBJ2-1, with D unresolved. Germline CDR1 is SGHNT and CDR2 is YYREEE (reference sequence). V was cut by 5 bases and J by 10 bases, with 10 bases left in between. The CDR3 extends over 11 amino acids.

This rearrangement joins TRBV27 to TRBJ1-5, with TRBD1 identical over 7 bases. This CDR3 has 16 residues. Germline V gene lookup returns CDR1 MNHEY and CDR2 SMNVEV (reference sequence). After removal of 0 bases from V and 7 bases from J, the junction contained 9 bases not matched to a gene. The CDR3 reads CASSLSLGGLLQPQHF. The CDR3 region has the DNA TGTGCCAGCAGTTTATCGTTAGGGGGCTTGTTACAGCCCCAGCATTTT.

This chain joins TRBV28 and TRBJ1-5; 8 nucleotides align to TRBD1. V dropped 6 bases and J dropped 3; count of bases not matched to a gene: 7. The CDR3 has 15 amino acids. From germline, CDR1 is MDHEN and CDR2 SYDVKM. The CDR3 region has the DNA TGTGCCAGCAGCCTTACAGGGGGTTACAATCAGCCCCAGCATTTT. Its protein product is CASSLTGGYNQPQHF.

This sequence joins TRBV2 and TRBJ1-1; unclear D gene. This CDR3 spans 16 amino acids. Per germline, CDR1 SNHLY and CDR2 FYNNEI. Trimming shortened V by 6 bases and J by 0 bases, and 17 bases separated the two germline ends. The CDR3 here is CASSRRVGRMNTEAFF. Here the CDR3 DNA reads TGTGCCAGCAGCCGTAGAGTGGGCAGAATGAACACTGAAGCTTTCTTT.

J is TRBJ1-4 and V is TRBV6-1, with 9 bases identical to TRBD1. The germline CDR1 and CDR2 sequences are MNHNS and SASEGT. This CDR3 has 14 amino acids. With 4 bases clipped from V and 7 bases from J, the junction kept 4 bases outside the gene matches. The CDR3 sequence: CASSAGQGFEKLFF. DNA for the CDR3: TGTGCCAGCAGTGCGGGACAGGGTTTTGAAAAACTGTTTTTT.

With regard to this clone: Other DNA sequences of this sample code for an identical CDR3. This chain connects TRBV2 to TRBJ1-1; no clear D gene. From germline, CDR1 is SNHLY and CDR2 FYNNEI. The CDR3 is 11 amino acids. With 6 bases removed from V and 1 base from J, the gap between germline ends came to 3 bases. The CDR3 DNA sequence: TGTGCCAGCAGGGGGAACACTGAAGCTTTCTTT. Translation gives CASRGNTEAFF. The full variable domain, in which reference TRBV2 and TRBJ1-1 provide the parts outside the CDR3, is EPEVTQTPSHQVTQMGQEVILRCVPISNHLYFYWYRQILGQKVEFLVSFYNNEISEKSEIFDDQFSVERPDGSNFTLKIRSTKLEDSAMYFCASRGNTEAFFGQGTRLTVV.

The chain carries TRBV7-9 and TRBJ2-5, with 10 bases matching TRBD2. Trimming removed 5 bases from V and 3 bases from J; junction bases left unmatched: 6. In germline, CDR1 is SEHNR, CDR2 FQNEAQ (reference sequence). The CDR3 consists of 15 residues. CDR3 nucleotide sequence: TGTGCCAGCAGCGCACTAGCGGGGCCAAAAGAGACCCAGTACTTC. Translated, it gives CASSALAGPKETQYF. The full variable domain, its missing parts supplied by reference TRBV7-9 and TRBJ2-5, is DTGVSQNPRHKITKRGQNVTFRCDPISEHNRLYWYRQTLGQGPEFLTYFQNEAQLEKSRLLSDRFSAERPKGSFSTLEIQRTEQGDSAMYLCASSALAGPKETQYFGPGTRLLVL.